This T cell receptor (beta chain) is from a study of T cell repertoires in cytomegalovirus infection. In the study overall: Public TCR beta signature analysis indicated the presence of both CMV infection and matching HLA type.

MiXCR was run by TCRdb on the reads, yielding one entry per CDR3 protein. The sample lists about 350,000 distinct CDR3 sequences, approximately 30% seen once, with 13% in the top ten. Study observations and caveats: HLA-C-restricted, CMV-specific TCR beta clonotypes were dominant ex vivo. Summed frequency of shared TCR beta families picked out CMV carriers who also had the relevant HLA.

A note on this clonotype: The antigen is not known.

The sequences come from cultured PBMCs, collected from culture after CMV antigen stimulation. The clonotype originates from a human donor in good health (CMV status not recorded). Some clones in this sample may be carry-over from other donors' samples.

In nucleotides, the CDR3 is TGTGCCAGCAGCCCGTTCAGCGGGGACAACAATGAGCAGTTCTTC. Translated: CASSPFSGDNNEQFF. This chain connects TRBV7-2 to TRBJ2-1; a possible D gene is TRBD2 (7 bases). Trimming left V 5 bases short and J 5 bases short, with 16 bases between. The CDR3 is 15 residues long. The germline V gene encodes CDR1 SGHTA and CDR2 FQGNSA.